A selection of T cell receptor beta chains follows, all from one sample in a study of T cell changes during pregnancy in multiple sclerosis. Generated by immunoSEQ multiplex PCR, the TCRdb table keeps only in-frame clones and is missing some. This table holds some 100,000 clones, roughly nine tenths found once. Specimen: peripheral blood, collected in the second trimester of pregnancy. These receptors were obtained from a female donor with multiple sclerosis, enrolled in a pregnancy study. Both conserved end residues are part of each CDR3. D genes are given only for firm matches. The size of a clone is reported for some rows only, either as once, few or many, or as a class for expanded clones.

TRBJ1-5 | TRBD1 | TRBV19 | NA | CASHSWDRGNQPQHF | TGTGCCAGTCACTCTTGGGACAGGGGAAATCAGCCCCAGCATTTT
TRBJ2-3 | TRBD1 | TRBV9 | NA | CASSVTEGQGANTRYF | TGTGCCAGCAGCGTAACTGAGGGACAGGGGGCGAATACCCGGTATTTT
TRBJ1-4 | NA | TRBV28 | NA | CASSWAATNEKLFF | TGTGCCAGCAGTTGGGCCGCAACTAATGAAAAACTGTTTTTT
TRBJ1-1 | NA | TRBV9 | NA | CASSASFSAGFKNEAFF | TGTGCCAGCAGCGCCTCCTTTTCTGCAGGGTTTAAAAATGAAGCTTTCTTT
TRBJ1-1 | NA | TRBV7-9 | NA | CASSLKVTGTEAFF | TGTGCCAGCAGCTTAAAAGTTACAGGCACTGAAGCTTTCTTT
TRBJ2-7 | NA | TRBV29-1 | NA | CSVTTGANEQYF | TGCAGCGTTACGACTGGAGCCAACGAGCAGTACTTC
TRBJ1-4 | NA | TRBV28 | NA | CASSLLQSREKLFF | TGTGCCAGCAGTTTATTACAGTCCAGAGAAAAACTGTTTTTT
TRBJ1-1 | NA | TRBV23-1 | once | CLIRSTEAFF | TGCCTCATTCGGAGCACTGAAGCTTTCTTT
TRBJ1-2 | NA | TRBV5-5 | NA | CASSPGGYGYTF | TGTGCCAGCAGCCCGGGGGGCTATGGCTACACCTTC
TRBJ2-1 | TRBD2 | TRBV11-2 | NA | CASSQMGQLAGGAPVF | TGTGCCAGCAGCCAGATGGGTCAACTAGCGGGAGGGGCTCCGGTCTTC
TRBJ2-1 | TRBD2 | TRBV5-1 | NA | CASSLDGGRAGGGEQFF | TGCGCCAGCAGCTTGGACGGCGGGAGGGCCGGGGGGGGTGAGCAGTTCTTC
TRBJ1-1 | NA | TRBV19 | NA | CASSSTGKRSPEAFF | TGTGCCAGTAGCTCGACCGGGAAACGTTCCCCTGAAGCTTTCTTT
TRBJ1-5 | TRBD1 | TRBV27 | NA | CASSAYPVGTGGNQPQHF | TGTGCCAGCAGTGCCTATCCTGTCGGGACAGGGGGCAATCAGCCCCAGCATTTT
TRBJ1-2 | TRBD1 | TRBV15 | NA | CATSRGDSPNYGYTF | TGTGCCACCAGCAGAGGGGACAGTCCCAATTATGGCTACACCTTC
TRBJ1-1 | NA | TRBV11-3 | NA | CASSLNGGGVNTEAFF | TGTGCCAGCAGCTTAAACGGTGGTGGTGTGAACACTGAAGCTTTCTTT
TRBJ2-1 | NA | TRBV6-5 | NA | CASSRFVHGGDEQFF | TGTGCCAGCAGCCGGTTCGTACATGGGGGCGATGAGCAGTTCTTC
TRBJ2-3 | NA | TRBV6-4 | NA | CASGREIADTQYF | TGTGCCAGCGGACGGGAGATCGCAGATACGCAGTATTTT
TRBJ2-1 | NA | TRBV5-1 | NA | CASSLASQTGSYNEQFF | TGCGCCAGCAGCTTGGCCAGTCAGACTGGCTCCTACAATGAGCAGTTCTTC
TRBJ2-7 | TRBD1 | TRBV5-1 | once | CASSPTGTANYEQYF | TGCGCCAGCAGCCCCACCGGGACAGCCAACTACGAGCAGTACTTC
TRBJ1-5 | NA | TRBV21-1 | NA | CASSKVGTGRMFNQPQHF | TGTGCCAGCAGCAAAGTGGGGACAGGGAGAATGTTCAATCAGCCCCAGCATTTT
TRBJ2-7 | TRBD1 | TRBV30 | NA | CAWSQTGVYEQYF | TGTGCCTGGAGTCAAACAGGGGTCTACGAGCAGTACTTC
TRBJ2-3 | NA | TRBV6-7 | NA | CARSTRRSPTDTQYF | TGTGCCAGATCAACGAGGAGGTCACCGACAGATACGCAGTATTTT
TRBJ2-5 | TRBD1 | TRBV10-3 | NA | CAISESTGTETQYF | TGTGCCATCAGTGAGTCGACAGGGACCGAGACCCAGTACTTC
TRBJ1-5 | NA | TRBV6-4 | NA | CASIANFSNQPQHF | TGTGCCAGCATAGCGAATTTTAGCAATCAGCCCCAGCATTTT
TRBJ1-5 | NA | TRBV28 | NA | CASSYRGGLGGNQPQHF | TGTGCCAGCAGCTACCGGGGGGGGCTCGGGGGCAATCAGCCCCAGCATTTT
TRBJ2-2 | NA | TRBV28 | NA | CASSLLVNVNTGELFF | TGTGCCAGCAGTTTACTAGTGAACGTGAACACCGGGGAGCTGTTTTTT
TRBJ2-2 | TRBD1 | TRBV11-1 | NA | CASSLGQGREDGELFF | TGTGCCAGCAGCCTGGGACAGGGGAGGGAGGACGGGGAGCTGTTTTTT
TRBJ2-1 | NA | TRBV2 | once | CASRGQINEQFF | TGTGCCAGCCGAGGACAGATCAATGAGCAGTTCTTC
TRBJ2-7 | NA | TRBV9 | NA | CASSPRGGGDYEQYF | TGTGCCAGCAGCCCGAGAGGGGGAGGGGACTACGAGCAGTACTTC
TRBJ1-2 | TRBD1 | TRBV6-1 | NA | CASTPDRDYGYTF | TGTGCCAGCACGCCAGACAGGGACTATGGCTACACCTTC
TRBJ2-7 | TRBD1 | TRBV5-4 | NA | CASSFIRGQGAGEQYF | TGTGCCAGCAGCTTCATCCGGGGACAGGGGGCGGGGGAGCAGTACTTC
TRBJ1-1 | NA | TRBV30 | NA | CAWSVRGYRHTEAFF | TGTGCCTGGAGTGTTCGGGGGTATAGGCACACTGAAGCTTTCTTT
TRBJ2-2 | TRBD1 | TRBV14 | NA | CASSQDLWGQGDTGELFF | TGTGCCAGCAGCCAAGATCTTTGGGGACAGGGAGACACCGGGGAGCTGTTTTTT
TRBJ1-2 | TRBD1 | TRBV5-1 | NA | CASSLWGTVNGYTF | TGCGCCAGCAGCTTGTGGGGGACAGTAAATGGCTACACCTTC